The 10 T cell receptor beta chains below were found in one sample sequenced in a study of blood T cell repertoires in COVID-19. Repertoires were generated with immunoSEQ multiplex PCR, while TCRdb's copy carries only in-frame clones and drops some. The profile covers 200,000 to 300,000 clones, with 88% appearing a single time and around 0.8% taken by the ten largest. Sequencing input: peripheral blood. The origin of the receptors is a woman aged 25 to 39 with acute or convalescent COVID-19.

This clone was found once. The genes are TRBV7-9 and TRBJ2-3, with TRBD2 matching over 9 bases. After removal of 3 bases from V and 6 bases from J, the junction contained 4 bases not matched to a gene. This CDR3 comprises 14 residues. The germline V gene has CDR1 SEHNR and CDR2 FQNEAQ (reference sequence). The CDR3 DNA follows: TGTGCCAGCAGCTTCAGCGGGGGGTGGGATACGCAGTATTTT. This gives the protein CASSFSGGWDTQYF.

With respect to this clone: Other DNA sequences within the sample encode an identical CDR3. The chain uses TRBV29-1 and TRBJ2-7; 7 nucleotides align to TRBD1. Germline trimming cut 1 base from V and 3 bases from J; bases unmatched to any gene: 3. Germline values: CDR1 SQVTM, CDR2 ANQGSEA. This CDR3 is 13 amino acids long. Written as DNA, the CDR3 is TGCAGCGTTGAAGGCCGGGACAGCTACGAGCAGTACTTC. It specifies CSVEGRDSYEQYF.

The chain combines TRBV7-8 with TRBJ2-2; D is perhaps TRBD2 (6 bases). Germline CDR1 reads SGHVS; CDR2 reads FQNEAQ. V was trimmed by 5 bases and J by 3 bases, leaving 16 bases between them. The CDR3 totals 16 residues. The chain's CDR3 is CASSLLVGGDTGELFF. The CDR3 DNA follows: TGTGCCAGCAGCCTCCTAGTAGGCGGGGACACCGGGGAGCTGTTTTTT.

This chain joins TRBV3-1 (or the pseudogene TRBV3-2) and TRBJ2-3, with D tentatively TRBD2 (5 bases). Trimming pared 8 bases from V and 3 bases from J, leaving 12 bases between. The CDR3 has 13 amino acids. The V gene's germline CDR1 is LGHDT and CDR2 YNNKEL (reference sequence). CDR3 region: CASSRGRTDTQYF. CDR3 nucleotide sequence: TGTGCCAGCTCCCGGGGAAGGACAGATACGCAGTATTTT.

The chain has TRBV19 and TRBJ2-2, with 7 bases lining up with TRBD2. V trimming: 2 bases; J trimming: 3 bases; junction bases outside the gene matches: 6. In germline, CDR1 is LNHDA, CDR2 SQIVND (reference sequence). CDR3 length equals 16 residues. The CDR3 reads CASSITSGVYTGELFF. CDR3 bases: TGTGCCAGTAGTATAACGAGCGGGGTATACACCGGGGAGCTGTTTTTT.

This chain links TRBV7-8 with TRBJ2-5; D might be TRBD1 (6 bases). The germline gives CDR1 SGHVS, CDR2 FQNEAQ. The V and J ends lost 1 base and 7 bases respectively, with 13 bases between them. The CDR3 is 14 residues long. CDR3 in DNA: TGTGCCAGCAGCTTAGTGGCTAGCAGGGGGACCCAGTACTTC. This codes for CASSLVASRGTQYF.

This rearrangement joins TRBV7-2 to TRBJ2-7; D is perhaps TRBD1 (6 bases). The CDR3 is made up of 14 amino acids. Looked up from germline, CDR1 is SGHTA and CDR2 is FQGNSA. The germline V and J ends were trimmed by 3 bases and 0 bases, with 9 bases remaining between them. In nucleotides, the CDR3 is TGTGCCAGCAGCTTTGGGACAAACTCCTACGAGCAGTACTTC. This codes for CASSFGTNSYEQYF.

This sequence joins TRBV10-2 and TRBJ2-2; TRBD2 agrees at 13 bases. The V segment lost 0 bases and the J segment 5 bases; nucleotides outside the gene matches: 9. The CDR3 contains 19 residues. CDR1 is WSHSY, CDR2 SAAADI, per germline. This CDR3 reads CASSESDGGLAGITGELFF. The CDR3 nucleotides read TGCGCCAGCAGTGAGTCTGATGGGGGACTAGCGGGAATTACCGGGGAGCTGTTTTTT.

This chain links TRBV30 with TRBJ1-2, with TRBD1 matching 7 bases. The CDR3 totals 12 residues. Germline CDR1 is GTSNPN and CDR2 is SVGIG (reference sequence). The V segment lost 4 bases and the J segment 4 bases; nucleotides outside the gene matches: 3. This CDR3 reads CAWMQGGYGYTF. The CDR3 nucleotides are TGTGCCTGGATGCAGGGGGGCTATGGCTACACCTTC.

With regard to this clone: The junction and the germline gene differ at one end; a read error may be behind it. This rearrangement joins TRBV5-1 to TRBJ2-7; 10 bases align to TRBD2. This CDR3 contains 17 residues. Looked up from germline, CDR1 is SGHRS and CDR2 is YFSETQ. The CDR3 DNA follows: TGCGCCAGCAGCTTGGGGACTAGCGGAAGAAGTCTCTACGAGCTGTACTTC. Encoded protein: CASSLGTSGRSLYELYF.